This T cell receptor beta chain was obtained from a study of graft-versus-host responses after intestinal transplantation (dated by TCRdb to the early 2020s). Context from the whole study: Multivisceral, liver-intestinal, or isolated intestinal transplants were received by the recipients. Anti-thymocyte globulin induction was given to all recipients, followed by maintenance tacrolimus and steroids for 2 to 3 years. After intestinal transplantation, graft-versus-host and host-versus-graft alloreactive T cell clones in the graft, circulation and bone marrow were tracked using bulk TCR-beta CDR3 sequencing. Alloreactive clones were identified by sequencing pre-transplant mixed lymphocyte reaction products and comparing them with unstimulated pre-transplant donor and recipient T cells. The cohort enrolled about 23 intestinal transplant recipients, one of whom was a retransplant, and 3 patients without pretransplant specimens were excluded. Donor T cell macrochimerism was defined as a peak of at least 4% donor T cells among recipient peripheral blood mononuclear cells. Samples from a few later patients were sequenced in-house on an Illumina MiSeq with MiXCR processing rather than by the commercial service.

Turning to this clone: Its antigen is still unknown. One base away there is no much larger clone; base qualities are not given.

Libraries were constructed by the immunoSEQ multiplex PCR assay. Adaptive Biotechnologies carried out high-throughput TCR-beta CDR3 sequencing of genomic DNA for most patients. The authors processed their data as follows. Adaptive's ImmunoSEQ software was the source of the TCR sequencing data for roughly 19 patients, while a few other patients were processed with MiXCR and VDJtools. CDR3 nucleotide sequences shared between donor and recipient were removed because the origin of such sequences could not be assigned. At least 2-fold expansion over unstimulated cells and a minimum CFSE-low frequency of 0.002% (template counts) or 0.001% (read counts) were required for clones to be classified as alloreactive. Mappable clones were those detected in sequenced pre-transplant spleen, lymph node, or MLR CFSE-low populations of the donor or recipient. The cumulative frequency of alloreactive clones was calculated as a percentage of all sequences, weighted by copy number. Drawn from immuneACCESS, this table holds only the in-frame rearrangements with V and J called that TCRdb kept. Clones are partly lost; checked studies trace under half to an unresolved V gene and leave the rest unexplained. V and J calls plus clone size are reproduced from that table; the DNA served to infer D and trimming. The sample profile shows tens of thousands of clones; around 92% of them were found once. The leading ten clones occupy about 40% of the sample.

In the first month after transplant, blood samples were collected up to 4 times, and after that at least monthly when available. Overall study results and their limits: High GvH to HvG T cell clonal ratios were observed in the allografts of patients with donor T cell macrochimerism. The relatively low number and heterogeneity of intestinal transplant patients limited the conclusions. GvH clones were found in recipient bone marrow, and some of the GvH clones appeared earlier in ileal mucosa or blood, which is consistent with an intestinal mucosal origin. Early after transplant, declines in HvG clones were associated with peak levels of circulating GvH clones.

Relative to germline, V is 4 bases shorter and J is 6 bases shorter, with 11 bases between their ends. Including the terminal cysteine and phenylalanine, the CDR3 comprises 13 residues. The only DNA kept is the CDR3, 39 bases in frame from the first base. CDR1 and CDR2 were assigned from the germline V gene as SGDLS and YYNGEE. The sample in question was PBMCs, obtained about 250 days after intestinal transplant. The rearrangement combines TRBV9 with TRBJ2-1; no D gene call is confident. The TCR comes from a human patient who received an intestinal transplant, so some T cells may come from the graft donor. The CDR3 reads CASSHGFANEQFF. DNA sequence: TGTGCCAGCAGCCACGGGTTCGCCAATGAGCAGTTCTTC.